This passage covers 28 T cell receptor beta chains from one sample sequenced in a study of CXCR4 blockade with PD-1 therapy in pancreatic cancer. Clones were read by immunoSEQ multiplex PCR, and TCRdb kept only the in-frame ones, dropping some. The repertoire has under 5,500 clones, around 59% of them found once; the top ten carry approximately 7%. What was sequenced was tumor tissue. These receptors were obtained from a human donor with pancreatic ductal adenocarcinoma.

The rearrangement links TRBV18 to TRBJ1-1, with TRBD1 identical over 7 bases. Unmatched junction bases numbered 4, after V lost 4 bases and J lost 8 bases. Per germline, CDR1 KGHSH and CDR2 LQKENI. This CDR3 is built from 12 residues. The CDR3 nucleotides are TGTGCCAGCTCACAAGGGACAGCCGAAGCTTTCTTT. It yields the protein CASSQGTAEAFF.

This chain uses TRBV30 with TRBJ2-7, with TRBD1 identical over 7 bases. The CDR3 is made up of 12 amino acids. Germline CDR1 reads GTSNPN; CDR2 reads SVGIG (reference sequence). V shed 1 base, J shed 6 bases, and the junction held 3 bases outside the gene matches. The DNA of the CDR3 is TGTGCCTGGAGTGGTACAGGGGTCGAGCAGTACTTC. This gives the protein CAWSGTGVEQYF.

V and J are TRBV29-1 and TRBJ2-5, with 7 bases matching TRBD1. The CDR3 consists of 12 residues. Looked up from germline, CDR1 is SQVTM and CDR2 is ANQGSEA. V shed 3 bases, J shed 2 bases, and the junction held 0 bases outside the gene matches. CDR3 loop: CSVDRGQETQYF. As DNA, the CDR3 is TGCAGCGTTGACAGGGGGCAAGAGACCCAGTACTTC.

This clone was detected only a few times. The CDR3 region has the DNA TGTGCCAGTTTTAACAGGGGAAACACCATATATTTT. It codes for CASFNRGNTIYF. J is TRBJ1-3 and V is TRBV19, with a weak D call TRBD1 (5 bases). V was cut by 8 bases and J by 4 bases, with 9 bases left in between. The CDR3 sequence is 12 residues long. Looked up from germline, CDR1 is LNHDA and CDR2 is SQIVND (reference sequence).

In DNA, the CDR3 is TGTGCCACCAGCAGCCGGGGGACTAGCGGGAGGTCCGGGGATGAGCAGTTCTTC. This sequence encodes CATSSRGTSGRSGDEQFF. This chain uses TRBV15 with TRBJ2-1; 15 bases agree with TRBD2. V was clipped by 3 bases and J by 8 bases; unmatched bases: 11. CDR3 length: 18 residues. Germline lookup yields CDR1 LNHNV and CDR2 YYDKDF (reference sequence).

This clone was observed a handful of times. This chain joins TRBV29-1 and TRBJ1-1; TRBD1 might be the D (5 bases). This CDR3 has 13 amino acids. V was shortened by 3 bases and J by 1 base, with 9 bases between the two germline ends. Germline CDR1 is SQVTM and CDR2 is ANQGSEA. CDR3 sequence reads: CSVERRGNTEAFF. DNA of the CDR3: TGCAGCGTTGAGAGAAGGGGGAACACTGAAGCTTTCTTT.

V gene TRBV28 combines with J gene TRBJ2-2; no definite D call. The CDR3 is 16 amino acids. The V gene lost 3 bases and the J gene lost 4 bases, with 15 bases spanning the gap. The germline CDR1 and CDR2 sequences are MDHEN and SYDVKM. This CDR3 reads CASSFPGQLFTGELFF. CDR3 nucleotide sequence: TGTGCCAGCAGTTTCCCCGGGCAGCTATTCACCGGGGAGCTGTTTTTT.

This clone occurred a few times. In DNA, the CDR3 is TGTGCCAGTAGTTCCTCGACAGGGTCTAGTTTCTTT. It encodes CASSSSTGSSFF. The chain joins TRBV19 to TRBJ1-1; 7 nucleotides align to TRBD1. The CDR3 spans 12 residues. The V gene's germline CDR1 is LNHDA and CDR2 SQIVND (reference sequence). J gave up 13 bases and V 5 bases, and 10 bases lay outside the gene matches. The variable domain in full, with the rest retrieved from reference TRBV19 and TRBJ1-1, is DGGITQSPKYLFRKEGQNVTLSCEQNLNHDAMYWYRQDPGQGLRLIYYSQIVNDFQKGDIAEGYSVSREKKESFPLTVTSAQKNPTAFYLCASSSSTGSSFFGQGTRLTVV.

The V and J genes are TRBV18 and TRBJ1-1; D may be TRBD1 (5 bases). Trimming cost V 2 bases and J 2 bases, with 15 bases left between them. CDR3 length: 16 residues. CDR1 KGHSH and CDR2 LQKENI come from the germline V gene. In nucleotides, the CDR3 is TGTGCCAGCTCACCAATTGGGGGTTTCACTAACACTGAAGCTTTCTTT. Translated, it gives CASSPIGGFTNTEAFF.

This clone was seen a few times. The chain links TRBV28 to TRBJ1-6, with D maybe TRBD1 (6 bases). The CDR3 covers 15 residues. CDR1 and CDR2 from the germline V gene are MDHEN and SYDVKM. The V end lost 8 bases, the J end lost 0 bases, and 11 bases lay between the germline ends. CDR3 DNA: TGTGCCAGCTCAGGGGCTAGCTCCTATAATTCACCCCTCCACTTT. Translated: CASSGASSYNSPLHF. Based on the CDR3 plus reference TRBV28 and TRBJ1-6, the full variable domain is DVKVTQSSRYLVKRTGEKVFLECVQDMDHENMFWYRQDPGLGLRLIYFSYDVKMKEKGDIPEGYSVSREKKERFSLILESASTNQTSMYLCASSGASSYNSPLHFGNGTRLTVT.

V and J are TRBV19 and TRBJ1-5; 10 bases are shared with TRBD1. V trimming: 7 bases; J trimming: 6 bases; junction bases outside the gene matches: 6. The CDR3 covers 14 residues. Germline V lookup: CDR1 LNHDA, CDR2 SQIVND (reference sequence). The CDR3 bases are TGTGCCAGTACTCTCGGACAGGGGGTTCAGCCCCAGCATTTT. Protein: CASTLGQGVQPQHF.

The CDR3 nucleotides read TGTGCCAGCAGCCCAGACAGGGAGGGAGAAAAACTGTTTTTT. This encodes CASSPDREGEKLFF. The chain has TRBV28 and TRBJ1-4, with 7 bases that match TRBD1. The V gene end was trimmed by 6 bases and the J gene end by 8 bases; junction bases not matched to a gene: 9. The V gene's germline CDR1 is MDHEN and CDR2 SYDVKM. The CDR3 is 14 residues long. The whole variable domain, filled in from reference TRBV28 and TRBJ1-4, reads DVKVTQSSRYLVKRTGEKVFLECVQDMDHENMFWYRQDPGLGLRLIYFSYDVKMKEKGDIPEGYSVSREKKERFSLILESASTNQTSMYLCASSPDREGEKLFFGSGTQLSVL.

CDR3 loop: CASSITPSGGALSYNEQFF. The CDR3, as DNA: TGTGCCAGTAGTATCACCCCTAGCGGGGGGGCCCTCTCCTACAATGAGCAGTTCTTC. The genes are TRBV19 and TRBJ2-1; the match to TRBD2 covers 12 bases. This CDR3 comprises 19 residues. The germline V gene has CDR1 LNHDA and CDR2 SQIVND (reference sequence). V lost 3 bases and J lost 0; bases outside the gene matches: 9.

The chain couples TRBV23-1 to TRBJ1-3; D not resolved. TRBV23-1 is treated as an ORF (open reading frame) with a function not yet certain. This CDR3 spans 14 amino acids. Trimming left V 2 bases short and J 0 bases short, with 5 bases between. This CDR3 reads CASSQVLSGNTIYF. CDR3 coding DNA: TGCGCCAGCAGTCAAGTCCTCTCTGGAAACACCATATATTTT.

This chain connects TRBV19 to TRBJ2-7, with a weak D call TRBD2 (6 bases). This CDR3 spans 14 amino acids. V dropped 5 bases and J dropped 4 bases, with 15 bases sitting between them. From germline, CDR1 is LNHDA and CDR2 SQIVND (reference sequence). In nucleotides, the CDR3 is TGTGCCAGTAGTGATTCGGCAGGGAGGTACGAGCAGTACTTC. Its translation: CASSDSAGRYEQYF.

The chain links TRBV6-8 to TRBJ2-1; TRBD1 aligns across 9 bases. The CDR3 length is 14 residues. V shed 10 bases and J 6 bases; nucleotides not matched to a gene: 10. Germline CDR1 and CDR2: MNHGY and SAAAGT. CDR3 region: CAINQDRGINEQFF. The DNA for the CDR3 is TGTGCCATCAACCAAGACAGGGGGATCAATGAGCAGTTCTTC.

V usage is TRBV6-7 and J usage is TRBJ2-1; TRBD2 is a possible D gene (5 bases). TRBV6-7 is reported as an ORF; its role is uncertain. The CDR3 runs to 14 residues. Between the trimmed V and J ends, which lost 2 bases and 0 bases, there was a span of 5 bases. The CDR3 DNA follows: TGTGCCAGCAGTTACGGGAGCTCCTACAATGAGCAGTTCTTC. Its protein is CASSYGSSYNEQFF.

In the case of this clone: Compared with germline, one end of the junction differs, possibly owing to a read error. This chain connects TRBV19 to TRBJ2-7; D remains ambiguous. CDR1 and CDR2 (germline): LNHDA, SQIVND (reference sequence). The CDR3 is 13 residues long. The CDR3 sequence: CASSVEQSYEQYF. In DNA form, the CDR3 reads TGTGCCAGTAGTGTAGAACAGTCCTACGAGCAGTACTTC.

The J gene is TRBJ2-1, the V gene TRBV19; D ambiguous. Trimming cost V 4 bases and J 3 bases, with 10 bases left between them. Germline assignment: CDR1 LNHDA and CDR2 SQIVND (reference sequence). The CDR3 extends over 14 amino acids. CDR3 DNA sequence: TGTGCCAGTAGTACCCACGACGGCTACAATGAGCAGTTCTTC. This gives the protein CASSTHDGYNEQFF. Filled out from reference TRBV19 and TRBJ2-1, the complete variable domain reads DGGITQSPKYLFRKEGQNVTLSCEQNLNHDAMYWYRQDPGQGLRLIYYSQIVNDFQKGDIAEGYSVSREKKESFPLTVTSAQKNPTAFYLCASSTHDGYNEQFFGPGTRLTVL.

This clone was detected once. At one end the junction does not follow the germline gene, possibly because of a read error. V and J are TRBV6-8 and TRBJ2-3; D gene unclear. The CDR3 is 12 amino acids. Per germline, CDR1 MNHGY and CDR2 SAAAGT. CDR3 coding DNA: TGTGCCATCAGTGGATCACGGTATACGCAGTATTTT. Encoded protein: CAISGSRYTQYF.

This clone was picked up a small number of times. The V and J genes are TRBV9 and TRBJ1-1; D remains ambiguous. The germline CDR1 and CDR2 sequences are SGDLS and YYNGEE. V was shortened by 4 bases and J by 5 bases, with 18 bases between the two germline ends. CDR3 size: 15 residues. CDR3: CASSPHSGRVTEAFF. As DNA, the CDR3 is TGTGCCAGCAGCCCCCACTCCGGTAGGGTAACTGAAGCTTTCTTT.

The chain combines TRBV6-8 with TRBJ2-7; 7 nucleotides agree with TRBD2. V dropped 5 bases and J dropped 3; count of bases not matched to a gene: 10. CDR1 and CDR2 from the germline V gene are MNHGY and SAAAGT. This CDR3 is built from 15 residues. Written as DNA, the CDR3 is TGTGCCAGCAGTGAGAACGCGGGAGCACTCTACGAGCAGTACTTC. It specifies CASSENAGALYEQYF.

The J gene is TRBJ1-1, the V gene TRBV30; 9 nucleotides align to TRBD1. There are 14 residues in the CDR3. The V segment lost 3 bases and the J segment 0 bases; nucleotides outside the gene matches: 2. Germline values: CDR1 GTSNPN, CDR2 SVGIG (reference sequence). The CDR3 coding sequence is TGTGCCTGGAGAGGACAGGGGCTGAACACTGAAGCTTTCTTT. Translated, it gives CAWRGQGLNTEAFF.

The chain carries TRBV18 and TRBJ1-1; D is ambiguous. Deletions cut 9 bases from V and 1 base from J, with 12 bases between. Germline V gene sequence: CDR1 KGHSH, CDR2 LQKENI. This CDR3 has 13 amino acids. CDR3 DNA sequence: TGTGCCAGTCACTTGTTAGCGAACACTGAAGCTTTCTTT. Protein product: CASHLLANTEAFF.

The gene calls are TRBV28 and TRBJ1-4, with 7 bases aligning to TRBD1. J gave up 8 bases and V 5 bases, and 11 bases lay outside the gene matches. Per the germline V gene, CDR1 is MDHEN and CDR2 is SYDVKM. This CDR3 region has 15 residues. The CDR3 region has the DNA TGTGCCAGCAGTACCACAGGGGATTTAGGGGAAAAACTGTTTTTT. Residues: CASSTTGDLGEKLFF.

The rearrangement joins TRBV19 to TRBJ2-2, with a tentative D call TRBD1 (5 bases). The CDR3 contains 17 residues. Germline V gives CDR1 LNHDA, CDR2 SQIVND (reference sequence). Trimming cost V 3 bases and J 6 bases, with 20 bases left between them. The CDR3 nucleotides are TGTGCCAGTAGTATGTGGGGCACCCTCATGCTTTCCGGGGAGCTGTTTTTT. Its translation: CASSMWGTLMLSGELFF.

The rearrangement uses TRBV30 and TRBJ2-1; D might be TRBD2 (6 bases). Germline V gives CDR1 GTSNPN, CDR2 SVGIG (reference sequence). With 2 bases removed from V and 2 bases from J, the gap between germline ends came to 7 bases. This CDR3 is built from 13 residues. The CDR3 sequence is CAWSWGAYNEQFF. For the CDR3, the DNA is TGTGCCTGGAGTTGGGGGGCCTACAATGAGCAGTTCTTC.

The rearrangement links TRBV2 to TRBJ2-3; no reliable D call. Germline values: CDR1 SNHLY, CDR2 FYNNEI. The CDR3 length is 15 residues. With 5 bases removed from V and 4 bases from J, the gap between germline ends came to 16 bases. The CDR3 nucleotides read TGTGCCAGCAGTACGGGTCGCGCCGGGTCAGATACGCAGTATTTT. It codes for CASSTGRAGSDTQYF.